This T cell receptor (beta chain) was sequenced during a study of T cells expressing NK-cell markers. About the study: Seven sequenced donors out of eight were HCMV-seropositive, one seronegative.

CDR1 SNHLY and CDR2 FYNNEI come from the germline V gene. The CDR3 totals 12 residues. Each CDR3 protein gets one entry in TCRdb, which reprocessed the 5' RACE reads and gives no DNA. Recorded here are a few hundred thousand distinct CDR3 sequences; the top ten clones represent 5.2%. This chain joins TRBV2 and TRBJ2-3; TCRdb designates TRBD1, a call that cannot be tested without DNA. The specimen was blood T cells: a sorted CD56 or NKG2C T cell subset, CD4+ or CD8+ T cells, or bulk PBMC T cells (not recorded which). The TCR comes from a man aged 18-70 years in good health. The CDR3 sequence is CASSLDRDRQYF.